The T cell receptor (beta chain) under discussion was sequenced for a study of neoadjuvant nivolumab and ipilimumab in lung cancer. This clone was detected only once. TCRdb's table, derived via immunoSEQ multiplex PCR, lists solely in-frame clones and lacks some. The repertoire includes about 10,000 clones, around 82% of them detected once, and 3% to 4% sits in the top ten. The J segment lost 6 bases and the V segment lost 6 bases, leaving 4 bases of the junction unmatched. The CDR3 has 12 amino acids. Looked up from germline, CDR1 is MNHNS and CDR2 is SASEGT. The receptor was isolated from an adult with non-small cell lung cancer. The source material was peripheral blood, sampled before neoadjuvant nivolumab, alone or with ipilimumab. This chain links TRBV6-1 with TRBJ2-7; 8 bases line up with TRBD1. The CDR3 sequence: CASSWDRREQYF. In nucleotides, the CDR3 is TGTGCCAGCAGCTGGGACAGGCGCGAGCAGTACTTC.